The 2 T cell receptor beta chains presented below share a single source sample, sequenced in a study of CD8+ T cells in alopecia areata. The treatment here: oral pan-JAK inhibitor, 5-10 mg twice daily. RNA extraction was followed by reverse transcription into cDNA, which acted as the sequencing template. Produced via immunoSEQ multiplex PCR; TCRdb's table is partial and in-frame only. Found here are around 200,000 clones, over 60% of them singletons; the top ten hold 4% to 5%. This specimen consisted of CD4+ T cells sorted from blood, obtained at week 4, from a patient treated with tofacitinib. These TCRs come from a human donor with alopecia areata.

This chain joins TRBV7-2 and TRBJ1-5, with D hard to call. Germline-derived CDR1 and CDR2 are SGHTA and FQGNSA. The CDR3 length is 15 residues. Trimming stripped 0 bases from V and 2 bases from J, with 8 bases between. The CDR3 spells CASSLAPDGNQPQHF. CDR3 sequence (DNA): TGTGCCAGCAGCTTAGCGCCCGACGGCAATCAGCCCCAGCATTTT.

The chain is built from TRBV2 and TRBJ2-5; TRBD2 matches at 13 bases. The ends lost 5 bases at V and 2 bases at J; junction bases unmatched: 2. CDR1 and CDR2 (germline): SNHLY, FYNNEI. CDR3 length: 15 amino acids. The CDR3 DNA sequence: TGTGCCAGCAGTAAGGGACTAGCGGGGCAAGAGACCCAGTACTTC. It codes for CASSKGLAGQETQYF.